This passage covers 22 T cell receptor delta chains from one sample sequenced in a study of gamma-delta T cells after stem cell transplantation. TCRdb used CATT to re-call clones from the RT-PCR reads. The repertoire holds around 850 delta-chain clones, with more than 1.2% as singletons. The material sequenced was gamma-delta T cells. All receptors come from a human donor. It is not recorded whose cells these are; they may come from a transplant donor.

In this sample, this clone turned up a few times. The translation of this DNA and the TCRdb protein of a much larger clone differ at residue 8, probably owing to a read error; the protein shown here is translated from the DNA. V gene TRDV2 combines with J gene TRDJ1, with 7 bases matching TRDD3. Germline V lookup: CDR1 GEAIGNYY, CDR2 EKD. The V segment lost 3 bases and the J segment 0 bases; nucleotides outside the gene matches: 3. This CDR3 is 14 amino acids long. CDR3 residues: CACDPWGDTDKLIF. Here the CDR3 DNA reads TGTGCCTGTGACCCCTGGGGGGACACCGATAAACTCATCTTT.

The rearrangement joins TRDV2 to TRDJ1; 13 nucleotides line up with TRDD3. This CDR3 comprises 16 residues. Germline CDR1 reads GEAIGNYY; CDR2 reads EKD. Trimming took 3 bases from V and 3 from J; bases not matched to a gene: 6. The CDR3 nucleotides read TGTGCCTGTGACGCCGTACTGGGGGATACGGCCGATAAACTCATCTTT. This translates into CACDAVLGDTADKLIF.

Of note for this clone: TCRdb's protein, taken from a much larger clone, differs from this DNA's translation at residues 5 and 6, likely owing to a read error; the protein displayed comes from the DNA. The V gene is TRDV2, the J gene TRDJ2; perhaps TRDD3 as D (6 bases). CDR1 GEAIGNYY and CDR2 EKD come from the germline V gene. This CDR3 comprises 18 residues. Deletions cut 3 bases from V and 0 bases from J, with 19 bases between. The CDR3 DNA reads TGTGCCTGTGACTCTATGGGGGCCACCCCCTCTTTGACAGCACAACTCTTCTTT. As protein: CACDSMGATPSLTAQLFF.

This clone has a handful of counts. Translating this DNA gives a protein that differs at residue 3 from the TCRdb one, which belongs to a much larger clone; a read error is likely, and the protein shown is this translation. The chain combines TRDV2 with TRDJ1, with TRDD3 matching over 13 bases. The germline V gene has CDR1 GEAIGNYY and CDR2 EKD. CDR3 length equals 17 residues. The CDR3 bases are TGTGCCCGTGAAAGACTCGTACTGGGGGATACGACCGATAAACTCATCTTT. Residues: CARERLVLGDTTDKLIF.

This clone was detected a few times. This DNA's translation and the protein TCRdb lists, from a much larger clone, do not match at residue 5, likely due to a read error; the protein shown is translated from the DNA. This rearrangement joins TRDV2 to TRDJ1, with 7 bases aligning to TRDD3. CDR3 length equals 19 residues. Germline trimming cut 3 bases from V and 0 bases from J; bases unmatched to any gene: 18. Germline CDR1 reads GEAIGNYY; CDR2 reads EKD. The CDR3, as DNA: TGTGCCTGTGACGCCGTACTGGGGACCCCGGGGGTGTACACCGATAAACTCATCTTT. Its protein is CACDAVLGTPGVYTDKLIF.

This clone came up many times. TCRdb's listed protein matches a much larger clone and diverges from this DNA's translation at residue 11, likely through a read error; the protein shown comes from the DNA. The CDR3 loop reads CACDTLLGDTLTGTDKLIF. For the CDR3, the DNA is TGTGCCTGTGACACCTTACTGGGGGATACGCTTACGGGCACCGATAAACTCATCTTT. The rearrangement links TRDV2 to TRDJ1, with TRDD3 matching 13 bases. Per germline, CDR1 GEAIGNYY and CDR2 EKD. This CDR3 is 19 amino acids long. The trim removed 0 bases at V and 1 base at J, leaving 10 bases unmatched.

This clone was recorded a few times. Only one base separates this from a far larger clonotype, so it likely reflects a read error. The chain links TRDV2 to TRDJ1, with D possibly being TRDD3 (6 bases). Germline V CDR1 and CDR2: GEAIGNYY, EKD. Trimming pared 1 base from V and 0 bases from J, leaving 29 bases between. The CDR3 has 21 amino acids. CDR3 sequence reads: CACDTVKLDGGPMGYTDKLIF. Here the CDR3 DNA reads TGTGCCTGTGACACAGTAAAGCTCGATGGGGGCCCCATGGGGTACACCGATAAACTCATCTTT.

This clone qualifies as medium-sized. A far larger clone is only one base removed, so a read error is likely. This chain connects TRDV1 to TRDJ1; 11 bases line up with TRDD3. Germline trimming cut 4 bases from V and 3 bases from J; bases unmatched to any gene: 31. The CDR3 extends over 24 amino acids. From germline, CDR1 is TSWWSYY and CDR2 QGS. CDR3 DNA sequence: TGTGCTCTTGGGGGAGACGGCCTCCCTCTGATCTGGGGGATACTTGGGCCTTACGCCGATAAACTCATCTTT. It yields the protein CALGGDGLPLIWGILGPYADKLIF.

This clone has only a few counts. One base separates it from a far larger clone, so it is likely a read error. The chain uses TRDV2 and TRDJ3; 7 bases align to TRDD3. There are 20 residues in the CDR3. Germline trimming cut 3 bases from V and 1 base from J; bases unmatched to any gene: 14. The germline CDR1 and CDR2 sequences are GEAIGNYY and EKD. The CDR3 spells CACDPTGEYAGSWDTRQMFF. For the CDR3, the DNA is TGTGCCTGTGACCCTACTGGGGAATACGCGGGGTCCTGGGACACCCGACAGATGTTTTTC.

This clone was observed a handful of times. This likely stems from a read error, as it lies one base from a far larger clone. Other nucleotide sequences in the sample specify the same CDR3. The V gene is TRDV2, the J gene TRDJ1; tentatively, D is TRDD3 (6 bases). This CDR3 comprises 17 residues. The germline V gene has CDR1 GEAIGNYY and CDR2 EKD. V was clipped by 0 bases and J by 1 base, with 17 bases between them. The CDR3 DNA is TGTGCCTGTGACACCGTCGTTAGGGGATCTAGCACCGATAAACTCATCTTT. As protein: CACDTVVRGSSTDKLIF.

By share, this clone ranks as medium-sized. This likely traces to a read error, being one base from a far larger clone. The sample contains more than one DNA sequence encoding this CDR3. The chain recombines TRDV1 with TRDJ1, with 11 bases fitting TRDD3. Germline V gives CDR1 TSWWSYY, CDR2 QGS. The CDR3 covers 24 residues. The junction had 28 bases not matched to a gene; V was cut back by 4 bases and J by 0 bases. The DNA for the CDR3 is TGTGCTCTTGGGGGGGACGGCCTCCCTCTGATCTGGGGGATACTTGGGCCTTACACCGATAAACTCATCTTT. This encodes CALGGDGLPLIWGILGPYTDKLIF.

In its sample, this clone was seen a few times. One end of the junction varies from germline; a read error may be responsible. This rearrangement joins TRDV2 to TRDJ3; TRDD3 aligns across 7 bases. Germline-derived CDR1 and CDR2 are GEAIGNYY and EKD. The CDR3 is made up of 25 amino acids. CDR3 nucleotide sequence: TGTGCCTGTAACACCGTGAGTGGATGGGGGACCCCGCTTCGTTTATCGTCCTGGGACACCCGACAGATGTTCTTC. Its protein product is CACNTVSGWGTPLRLSSWDTRQMFF.

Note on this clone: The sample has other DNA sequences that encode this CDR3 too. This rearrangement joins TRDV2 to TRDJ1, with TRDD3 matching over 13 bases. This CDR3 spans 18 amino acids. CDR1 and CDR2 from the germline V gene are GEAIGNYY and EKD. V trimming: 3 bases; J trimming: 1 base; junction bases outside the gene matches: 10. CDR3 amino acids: CACDLLGDTPTGTDKLIF. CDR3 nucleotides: TGTGCCTGTGACCTACTGGGGGATACGCCTACGGGCACCGATAAACTCATCTTT.

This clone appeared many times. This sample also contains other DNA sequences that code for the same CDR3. CDR3 DNA sequence: TGTGCCTGTGACACCTTACTGGGGGATACGACCCACACCGATAAACTCATCTTT. Its translation: CACDTLLGDTTHTDKLIF. The J gene is TRDJ1, the V gene TRDV2; TRDD3 matches at 13 bases. Germline CDR1 GEAIGNYY, CDR2 EKD. CDR3 size: 18 residues. Trimming at V came to 0 bases and at J to 0 bases, leaving 6 bases not matched to a gene.

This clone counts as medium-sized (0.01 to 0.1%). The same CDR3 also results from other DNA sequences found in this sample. The CDR3 nucleotides are TGTGCCTGTGACACCGTTGGGGGACTTACCGATAAACTCATCTTT. Translating gives CACDTVGGLTDKLIF. The rearrangement links TRDV2 to TRDJ1; 7 bases are shared with TRDD3. V gave up 0 bases and J gave up 2 bases; unmatched junction bases: 5. This CDR3 is 15 amino acids long. Germline V gene lookup returns CDR1 GEAIGNYY and CDR2 EKD.

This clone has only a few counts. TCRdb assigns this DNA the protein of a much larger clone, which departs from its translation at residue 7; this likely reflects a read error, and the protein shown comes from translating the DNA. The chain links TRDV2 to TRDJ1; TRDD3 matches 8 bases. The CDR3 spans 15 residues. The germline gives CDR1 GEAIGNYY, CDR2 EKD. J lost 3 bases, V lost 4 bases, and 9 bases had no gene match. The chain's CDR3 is CACDLLRDTADKLIF. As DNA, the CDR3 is TGTGCCTGTGATTTACTGAGGGATACGGCCGATAAACTCATCTTT.

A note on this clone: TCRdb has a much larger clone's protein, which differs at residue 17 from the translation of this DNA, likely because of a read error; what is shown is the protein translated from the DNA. CDR3 loop: CACDTVLGTPGVYTDKPIF. As DNA, the CDR3 is TGTGCCTGTGACACCGTACTGGGGACCCCGGGGGTGTACACCGATAAACCCATCTTT. The chain joins TRDV2 to TRDJ1; 7 bases map to TRDD3. The CDR3 runs to 19 residues. Germline V lookup: CDR1 GEAIGNYY, CDR2 EKD.

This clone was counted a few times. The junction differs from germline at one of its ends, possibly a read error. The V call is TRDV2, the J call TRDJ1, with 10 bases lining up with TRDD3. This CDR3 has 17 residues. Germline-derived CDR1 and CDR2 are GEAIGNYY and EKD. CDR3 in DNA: TGTGCCTGTGACACCGTTAGCCTGGGGGATAGGCCCGATAAACCCATCTTT. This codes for CACDTVSLGDRPDKPIF.

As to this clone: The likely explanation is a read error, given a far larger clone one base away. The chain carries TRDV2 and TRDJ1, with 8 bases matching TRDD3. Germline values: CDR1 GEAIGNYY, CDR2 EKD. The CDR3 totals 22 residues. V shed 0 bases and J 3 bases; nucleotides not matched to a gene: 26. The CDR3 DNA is TGTGCCTGTGACACCTTGCCTACCCCACTTACTGGGGGGCATCCTTACGCCGATAAACTCATCTTT. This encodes CACDTLPTPLTGGHPYADKLIF.

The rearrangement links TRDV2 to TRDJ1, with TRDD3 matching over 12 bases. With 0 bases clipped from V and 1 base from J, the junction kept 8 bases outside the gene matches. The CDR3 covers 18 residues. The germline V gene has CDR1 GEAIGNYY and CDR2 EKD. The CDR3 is CACDTLGDTPTGTDKLIF. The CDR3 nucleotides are TGTGCCTGTGACACCCTGGGGGATACGCCTACGGGCACCGATAAACTCATCTTT.

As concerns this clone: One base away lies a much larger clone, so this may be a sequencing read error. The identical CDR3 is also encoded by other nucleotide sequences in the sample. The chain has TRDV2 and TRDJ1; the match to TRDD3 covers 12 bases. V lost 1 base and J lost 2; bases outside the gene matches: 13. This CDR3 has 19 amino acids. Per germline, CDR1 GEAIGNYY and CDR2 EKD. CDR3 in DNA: TGTGCCTGTGACACGTTGTCTGGGGGATACGCGGGGTATACCGATAAACTCATCTTT. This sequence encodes CACDTLSGGYAGYTDKLIF.

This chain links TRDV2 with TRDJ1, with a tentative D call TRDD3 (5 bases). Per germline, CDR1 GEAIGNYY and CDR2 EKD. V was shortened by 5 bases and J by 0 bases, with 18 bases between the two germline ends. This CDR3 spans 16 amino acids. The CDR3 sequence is CACGPVGHPYTDKLIF. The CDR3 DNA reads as TGTGCCTGTGGCCCCGTGGGGCATCCTTACACCGATAAACTCATCTTT.